This T cell receptor beta chain was sequenced in a study of glioma-infiltrating T cells. Study-level results: Non-neoplastic patients had below-expected tissue-blood divergence, while all gliomas exceeded expectation.

Germline V lookup: CDR1 MGHRA, CDR2 YSYEKL. The CDR3 is 16 residues long. V was cut by 0 bases and J by 4 bases, with 15 bases left in between. For this clonotype: Antigen: not known. Possible read error: a much larger clone is one base away.

The iRepertoire nested amplicon-rescue multiplex PCR amplified TCR alpha and beta CDR3s from RNA. Via MiXCR, TCRdb re-called the multiplex PCR reads, giving one row per CDR3 protein. The sample carries 160,000 or so distinct CDR3 sequences, about 46% recorded once. The chain uses TRBV4-1 and TRBJ1-2; a weak D match, TRBD1 (5 bases). The receptor was derived from a human donor with low-grade glioma or glioblastoma, undergoing nonglioma brain surgery, or in good health (not recorded which). The sequenced material came from glioma tissue, nonneoplastic brain tissue, or PBMCs (not recorded which). The CDR3 loop is CASSQDIRRGGYGYTF. In DNA form, the CDR3 reads TGCGCCAGCAGCCAAGATATAAGGAGGGGAGGCTATGGCTACACCTTC.